This TCR beta chain was recovered during a study of T cell responses to AZD1222 COVID-19 vaccine (dated by TCRdb to the early 2020s). For the wider study: A total of 230 to 250 trial participants underwent TCR sequencing, of whom nearly 210 had received two doses of AZD1222 and 26 had received two doses of the MenACWY control vaccine. Enrollment into the trials was organized by age into subgroups of 18-55, 56-69 and 70-plus years, and those subgroups contained about 150, 27 and 61 TCR-sequenced participants, respectively. Study-wide findings and limitations: Because no samples from the day 14 peak response were available, repertoires could be characterized only after the peak T cell response. Reportedly, close to half of the unique spike-specific TCRs recognized epitopes lying outside the regions that are mutated in the B.1.351 and B.1.1.7 variants. The 56-69-year group was small, and its depth increase did not reach significance, likely because of low power. Vaccine-associated CD4 TCRs spanned the whole spike protein, with dominant responses in regions 160-218 and 743-854. Most participants were white British and females outnumbered males, and the authors suggested that clonal diversity may have been underestimated. Conclusions about previously exposed vaccinees are limited, since just 5 to 7 AZD1222 recipients were seropositive for SARS-CoV-2 at baseline. After two AZD1222 doses, both the breadth and the depth of spike-specific TCRs were significantly higher than at day 0 and than in MenACWY recipients.

V is pared back by 4 bases and J by 2 bases, with 12 bases lying between the germline termini. Counted from cysteine to phenylalanine, this CDR3 has 14 amino acids. Of the read, only the CDR3 DNA is kept; its 42 bases are in frame from base 1. The germline V gene specifies SGHDT as CDR1 and YYEEEE as CDR2. The CDR3 regions of human TCRbeta chains were subjected to immunosequencing. The authors' analysis ran thus. TCRs in the repertoires were matched against a reference library of SARS-CoV-2-specific TCRs that had been generated with the MIRA antigen-specificity platform. Breadth meant the fraction of unique TCRs that were SARS-CoV-2-associated, whereas depth meant the fraction of total T cells that were SARS-CoV-2-associated. Using the MIRA data, every spike-specific TCR was mapped to the spike region that the TCR reacted to and assigned to either a CD4 or a CD8 class. Log10-transformed breadth and depth values were compared by one-way ANOVA with Sidak's multiple comparisons tests. TCRdb stores this immuneACCESS table with in-frame sequences only. Part of the clones is absent; in the studies checked, under half of the shortfall reflects unresolved V genes, and no reason is known for the rest. Clone size and V and J calls were adopted from that table, with D and trimming inferred from the DNA. This sample is represented by about 140,000 clones; more than 80% of them were singletons. 6.5% to 8% of the sample is taken by the ten largest.

What the time point label conveys for this sample: about 28 days (+/-7) after the second vaccine dose. The treatment or condition tag for this specimen amounts to: meningococcal conjugate vaccine given as trial control. Vaccinee samples came from UK trials COV001 and COV002, including a single-blind randomized controlled phase 2/3 trial of AZD1222 (ChAdOx1 nCoV-19) in healthy adults. For TCRbeta chain sequencing, PBMC samples from trial participants were taken at day 0 and at day 28 after the second dose. A word on this clone: No cognate antigen has been identified for it. It has no much larger one-base neighbor in the sample; base qualities were not kept.

This receptor chain uses TRBV5-6 and TRBJ2-5; perhaps TRBD1 is the D gene, with 6 bases matching. Specimen: peripheral blood, collected 28 days after the second dose of the MenACWY control vaccine. The clonotype was recovered from an adult who received the MenACWY meningococcal vaccine as a control. The nucleotides read TGTGCCAGCAGCGCACAGGGTGGGCAAGAGACCCAGTACTTC. This gives the protein CASSAQGGQETQYF. The full variable domain, completed from the reference TRBV5-6 and TRBJ2-5 proteins outside the CDR3, reads DAGVTQSPTHLIKTRGQQVTLRCSPKSGHDTVSWYQQALGQGPQFIFQYYEEEERQRGNFPDRFSGHQFPNYSSELNVNALLLGDSALYLCASSAQGGQETQYFGPGTRLLVL.